Shown below are 32 T cell receptor beta chains from a single sample sequenced in a study of human thymus T cells. The protocol was immunoSEQ multiplex PCR, while the TCRdb copy is restricted to in-frame clones and leaves out a portion. The sample contains about 43,000 clones, around 93% of which appear only once. Sequencing input: blood. These receptors all stem from a girl less than two years old with a congenital heart defect but otherwise immunologically healthy.

The rearrangement joins TRBV7-2 to TRBJ2-7; 12 positions match TRBD2. The germline V gene encodes CDR1 SGHTA and CDR2 FQGNSA. After removal of 1 base from V and 2 bases from J, the junction contained 3 bases not matched to a gene. The CDR3 covers 16 residues. This CDR3 reads CASSLVWTSGAYEQYF. DNA for the CDR3: TGTGCCAGCAGCTTAGTTTGGACTAGCGGGGCCTACGAGCAGTACTTC.

The chain couples TRBV4-3 to TRBJ1-5, with 8 bases lining up with TRBD1. The V gene's germline CDR1 is LGHNA and CDR2 YSLEER. The CDR3 is 15 amino acids. After removal of 0 bases from V and 6 bases from J, the junction contained 4 bases not matched to a gene. For the CDR3, the DNA is TGCGCCAGCAGCCAAGATTACAGGGGGGTTCAGCCCCAGCATTTT. Amino acid sequence: CASSQDYRGVQPQHF.

The rearrangement uses TRBV7-9 and TRBJ2-1, with 7 bases lining up with TRBD2. V shed 5 bases, J shed 2 bases, and the junction held 6 bases outside the gene matches. Germline CDR1 SEHNR, CDR2 FQNEAQ (reference sequence). CDR3 length: 15 amino acids. CDR3 coding DNA: TGTGCCAGCAGCCCAAGACTAGCCCCCTACAATGAGCAGTTCTTC. It specifies CASSPRLAPYNEQFF.

This chain links TRBV7-9 with TRBJ2-6; 8 nucleotides match TRBD2. This CDR3 spans 19 amino acids. With V trimmed by 5 bases and J by 0 bases, 12 bases remained unmatched. Germline CDR1 SEHNR, CDR2 FQNEAQ (reference sequence). The DNA for the CDR3 is TGTGCCAGCAGCCCTATGGCTATAGCGGGACCCTCTGGGGCCAACGTCCTGACTTTC. Translated, it gives CASSPMAIAGPSGANVLTF.

This chain joins TRBV29-1 and TRBJ2-1, with unresolved D. The CDR3 runs 13 residues. Trimming stripped 4 bases from V and 7 bases from J, with 14 bases between. Germline values: CDR1 SQVTM, CDR2 ANQGSEA. The CDR3 DNA is TGCAGCGTTGGGCAGCGATGGGGTAATGAGCAGTTCTTC. Protein sequence: CSVGQRWGNEQFF.

The rearrangement links TRBV7-2 to TRBJ2-7; D is possibly TRBD2 (7 bases). The CDR3 length is 13 residues. Per the germline V gene, CDR1 is SGHTA and CDR2 is FQGNSA. V was shortened by 3 bases and J by 6 bases, with 12 bases between the two germline ends. This chain's CDR3 is CASSFGGHSEQYF. CDR3 nucleotides: TGTGCCAGCAGCTTCGGGGGGCATAGCGAGCAGTACTTC.

The rearrangement joins TRBV30 to TRBJ2-3; 10 positions agree with TRBD2. V lost 3 bases, J lost 7 bases, and 10 bases stayed unmatched. CDR3 size: 15 residues. CDR1 is GTSNPN and CDR2 is SVGIG in the germline V gene (reference sequence). DNA for the CDR3: TGTGCCTGGAGCCGACTGAGCGGGAGGGCCTATACGCAGTATTTT. Amino acid sequence: CAWSRLSGRAYTQYF.

The chain links TRBV5-8 to TRBJ2-5, with 11 bases that match TRBD2. CDR3 length: 18 amino acids. Germline V CDR1 and CDR2: SGHTS, YDEGEE. V trimming: 1 base; J trimming: 1 base; junction bases outside the gene matches: 9. CDR3 sequence (DNA): TGTGCCAGCAGCTTGATAACTAGCGGGGGACGACCCCAAGAGACCCAGTACTTC. It yields the protein CASSLITSGGRPQETQYF.

This clone was seen once. CDR3 amino acids: CSVENRSTDTQYF. The CDR3 region has the DNA TGCAGCGTTGAGAACAGAAGCACAGATACGCAGTATTTT. This chain joins TRBV29-1 and TRBJ2-3, with D unresolved. The V end was cut by 3 bases, the J end by 0 bases, with 7 bases between. Germline assignment: CDR1 SQVTM and CDR2 ANQGSEA. This CDR3 is built from 13 residues.

This clone has just a few counts. This chain's CDR3 is CASSKDNSGNTIYF. The CDR3 bases are TGTGCCAGCAGCAAAGACAACTCTGGAAACACCATATATTTT. The chain joins TRBV21-1 to TRBJ1-3; the table's D call TRBD1 went unverified against the DNA. TRBV21-1 is a pseudogene segment. The CDR3 loop spans 14 amino acids.

The gene calls are TRBV4-1 and TRBJ2-7, with D tentatively TRBD2 (7 bases). Trimming cost V 1 base and J 0 bases, with 13 bases left between them. CDR3 length: 16 residues. Germline loops: CDR1 MGHRA, CDR2 YSYEKL. DNA of the CDR3: TGCGCCAGCAGCCAAGCCGAGGGGGGGAGCTCCTACGAGCAGTACTTC. Its protein product is CASSQAEGGSSYEQYF.

The V and J genes are TRBV5-4 and TRBJ2-1; TRBD2 aligns across 12 bases. V lost 0 bases and J lost 14; bases outside the gene matches: 15. The length of the CDR3 is 17 residues. The germline CDR1 and CDR2 sequences are SGHNT and YYREEE (reference sequence). The CDR3 sequence is CASSLGAPGLAGPREFF. Written as DNA, the CDR3 is TGTGCCAGCAGCTTGGGGGCCCCGGGACTAGCGGGCCCTAGGGAGTTCTTC.

The CDR3 DNA sequence: TGTGCCAGCAGCGTAGCTTCCTGGACAGCTAACTATGGCTACACCTTC. This sequence encodes CASSVASWTANYGYTF. The rearrangement joins TRBV9 to TRBJ1-2; the D gene is possibly TRBD1 (6 bases). The CDR3 contains 16 residues. CDR1 and CDR2 (germline): SGDLS, YYNGEE. Trimming pared 0 bases from V and 0 bases from J, leaving 12 bases between.

This rearrangement joins TRBV7-9 to TRBJ2-1, with D maybe TRBD2 (6 bases). Trimming removed 5 bases at V and 0 bases at J, with 20 bases between. The germline V gene has CDR1 SEHNR and CDR2 FQNEAQ (reference sequence). CDR3 size: 18 residues. DNA for the CDR3: TGTGCCAGCAGCGCCGTGGGAATGGCGGGGAGCTCCTACAATGAGCAGTTCTTC. Translated, it gives CASSAVGMAGSSYNEQFF.

The V and J genes are TRBV9 and TRBJ2-3; D is uncertain. There are 14 residues in the CDR3. CDR1 is SGDLS and CDR2 is YYNGEE in the germline V gene. The V and J ends lost 2 bases and 2 bases respectively, with 9 bases between them. The CDR3 sequence is CASSVGRITDTQYF. The DNA for the CDR3 is TGTGCCAGCAGCGTTGGCAGGATCACAGATACGCAGTATTTT.

The chain links TRBV6-5 to TRBJ2-7; a possible D gene is TRBD1 (6 bases). Germline CDR1 and CDR2: MNHEY and SVGAGI. The V gene lost 6 bases and the J gene lost 3 bases, with 12 bases spanning the gap. The CDR3 extends over 13 amino acids. CDR3 DNA: TGTGCCAGCAGGGGCCTAGGGGGCTACGAGCAGTACTTC. It codes for CASRGLGGYEQYF.

DNA of the CDR3: TGCAGCGTTGTGGGGCCGGGGAGGAACACTGAAGCTTTCTTT. Protein: CSVVGPGRNTEAFF. The chain has TRBV29-1 and TRBJ1-1, with a possible D match to TRBD1 (5 bases). The V gene lost 4 bases and the J gene lost 1 base, with 13 bases spanning the gap. The CDR3 has 14 amino acids. The germline CDR1 and CDR2 sequences are SQVTM and ANQGSEA.

The chain links TRBV28 to TRBJ1-2, with D possibly being TRBD1 (5 bases). In germline, CDR1 is MDHEN, CDR2 SYDVKM. This CDR3 has 14 residues. Trimming left V 3 bases short and J 2 bases short, with 10 bases between. CDR3 amino acids: CASSFGGKNYGYTF. The CDR3, as DNA: TGTGCCAGCAGTTTTGGGGGAAAGAACTATGGCTACACCTTC.

This chain joins TRBV14 and TRBJ1-4, with D possibly TRBD1 on 5 matching bases. Germline V gene data show CDR1 as SGHDN and CDR2 as FVKESK. This CDR3 spans 14 amino acids. Trimming shortened V by 4 bases and J by 5 bases, and 11 bases separated the two germline ends. For the CDR3, the DNA is TGTGCCAGCAGCCCTCGAAGGGGAAATGAAAAACTGTTTTTT. This sequence encodes CASSPRRGNEKLFF.

The chain links TRBV7-9 to TRBJ2-7; 14 positions agree with TRBD2. The germline CDR1 and CDR2 sequences are SEHNR and FQNEAQ (reference sequence). V trimming: 1 base; J trimming: 4 bases; junction bases outside the gene matches: 3. This CDR3 has 16 amino acids. In nucleotides, the CDR3 is TGTGCCAGCAGCTTAGGACTAGCGGGAGGGTGGTACGAGCAGTACTTC. Translating it yields CASSLGLAGGWYEQYF.

The chain employs TRBV2 and TRBJ2-4; D is ambiguous. The CDR3 loop spans 11 amino acids. CDR1 is SNHLY and CDR2 is FYNNEI in the germline V gene. Trimming took off 7 bases at V and 7 bases at J, with 8 bases between the two ends. In DNA form, the CDR3 reads TGTGCCAGCACGCGAGAGAACATTCAGTACTTC. As protein: CASTRENIQYF.

V usage is TRBV9 and J usage is TRBJ2-4, with D uncertain. CDR1 and CDR2 from the germline V gene are SGDLS and YYNGEE. Trimming left V 0 bases short and J 5 bases short, with 12 bases between. The CDR3 consists of 15 residues. This chain's CDR3 is CASSVGVGMENIQYF. CDR3 DNA: TGTGCCAGCAGCGTAGGAGTAGGGATGGAAAACATTCAGTACTTC.

The rearrangement links TRBV7-2 to TRBJ2-3; a possible D gene is TRBD2 (6 bases). CDR3 size: 12 residues. Trimming took 8 bases from V and 2 from J, leaving 8 bases between them. The germline V gene has CDR1 SGHTA and CDR2 FQGNSA. In nucleotides, the CDR3 is TGTGCCAGCCGGACTATCACAGATACGCAGTATTTT. It is translated as CASRTITDTQYF.

The chain employs TRBV27 and TRBJ2-1; TRBD1 or TRBD2 may be the D gene (5 bases each). Deletions cut 8 bases from V and 4 bases from J, with 24 bases between. Germline CDR1 and CDR2: MNHEY and SMNVEV (reference sequence). This CDR3 region has 17 residues. CDR3 bases: TGTGCCAGCGTAGCCGGGACGAGTCCTACCGTTTACAATGAGCAGTTCTTC. Amino acid sequence: CASVAGTSPTVYNEQFF.

The rearrangement joins TRBV7-9 to TRBJ1-3; D is unresolved. The V gene lost 1 base and the J gene lost 8 bases, with 3 bases spanning the gap. This CDR3 has 11 residues. Germline CDR1 is SEHNR and CDR2 is FQNEAQ (reference sequence). The CDR3 sequence: CASSLVDTIYF. DNA for the CDR3: TGTGCCAGCAGCTTAGTGGACACCATATATTTT.

This clone was seen more than once but under ten times. The V and J genes are TRBV9 and TRBJ1-1; a possible D gene is TRBD1 (5 bases). This CDR3 comprises 15 residues. V was trimmed by 4 bases and J by 1 base, leaving 14 bases between them. CDR1 is SGDLS and CDR2 is YYNGEE in the germline V gene. For the CDR3, the DNA is TGTGCCAGCAGCACAAAACGGGACCCGAACACTGAAGCTTTCTTT. As protein: CASSTKRDPNTEAFF. Combining the CDR3 with reference TRBV9 and TRBJ1-1 gives the whole variable domain DSGVTQTPKHLITATGQRVTLRCSPRSGDLSVYWYQQSLDQGLQFLIQYYNGEERAKGNILERFSAQQFPDLHSELNLSSLELGDSALYFCASSTKRDPNTEAFFGQGTRLTVV.

This clone was recorded a few times. The chain joins TRBV4-2 to TRBJ1-1; 8 positions agree with TRBD1. The length of the CDR3 is 17 residues. CDR1 and CDR2 (germline): LGHNA, YNFKEQ. V lost 1 base, J lost 0 bases, and 7 bases stayed unmatched. CDR3 DNA: TGTGCCAGCAGCCAAGCTCTCAGGGGGCCTATGAACACTGAAGCTTTCTTT. The encoded protein is CASSQALRGPMNTEAFF.

The rearrangement joins TRBV4-2 to TRBJ2-2; 9 bases agree with TRBD2. The germline gives CDR1 LGHNA, CDR2 YNFKEQ. With V trimmed by 7 bases and J by 8 bases, 5 bases remained unmatched. The CDR3 contains 13 residues. The CDR3 DNA sequence: TGTGCCAGCACTAGCGGGAATTTTGGGGAGCTGTTTTTT. This translates into CASTSGNFGELFF.

The chain carries TRBV2 and TRBJ1-4; no clear D gene. This CDR3 is built from 15 residues. The V and J ends lost 0 bases and 3 bases respectively, with 8 bases between them. From germline, CDR1 is SNHLY and CDR2 FYNNEI. CDR3 loop: CASSEAGRANEKLFF. The DNA of the CDR3 is TGTGCCAGCAGTGAAGCAGGGAGGGCTAATGAAAAACTGTTTTTT.

V and J are TRBV5-1 and TRBJ1-3; D is unresolved. The germline V gene has CDR1 SGHRS and CDR2 YFSETQ. The CDR3 is 16 amino acids. The V gene lost 0 bases and the J gene lost 0 bases, with 10 bases spanning the gap. The CDR3 DNA is TGCGCCAGCAGCTTGGCCGGGCAGCACTCTGGAAACACCATATATTTT. Amino acid sequence: CASSLAGQHSGNTIYF.

This chain uses TRBV18 with TRBJ1-1, with D possibly TRBD1 on 6 matching bases. The CDR3 contains 17 residues. From germline, CDR1 is KGHSH and CDR2 LQKENI. V was pared by 3 bases and J by 2 bases, with 19 bases between. CDR3 nucleotides: TGTGCCAGCTCACCGCCCATGCGGGGGCCTCCTAACACTGAAGCTTTCTTT. It translates to CASSPPMRGPPNTEAFF.

The chain carries TRBV5-4 and TRBJ1-1, with unresolved D. The CDR3 length is 11 residues. V lost 0 bases to trimming and J lost 6 bases, with 3 bases between them. Germline V gene data show CDR1 as SGHNT and CDR2 as YYREEE (reference sequence). The DNA for the CDR3 is TGTGCCAGCAGCTTGGGGGCTGAAGCTTTCTTT. Translation gives CASSLGAEAFF.